The rows below give T cell receptor beta chains drawn from one sample of a study of vaccination and CD4 T cells after COVID-19. Their antigens are not known. TCRdb itself ran the PCR reads through MiXCR, one entry per CDR3 protein. Of 11,000 or so distinct CDR3 sequences listed, 44% are singletons. Sequenced: CD4+ T cells from blood, cultured in vitro. The receptors were gathered from a human donor who had recovered from COVID-19. The conserved cysteine and the conserved F or W are not part of the CDR3 here. Not every row has a clone size; where given, it reads once, few, many or a size class.

V gene: TRBV15; J gene: TRBJ1-5; clone size: -; CDR3 length: 10; CDR3 protein: ATSRGFQPQH
V gene: TRBV4-3; J gene: TRBJ1-2; clone size: -; CDR3 length: 14; CDR3 protein: ASSQDRIDRNYGYT
V gene: TRBV4-1; J gene: TRBJ1-1; clone size: few; CDR3 length: 13; CDR3 protein: ASQTGGWRNTEAF
V gene: TRBV20-1; J gene: TRBJ2-3; clone size: once; CDR3 length: 13; CDR3 protein: SASLAGAITDTQY
V gene: TRBV19; J gene: TRBJ1-2; clone size: few; CDR3 length: 10; CDR3 protein: ASTGETYGYT
V gene: TRBV6-1; J gene: TRBJ1-1; clone size: -; CDR3 length: 10; CDR3 protein: ASSAGNTEAF
V gene: TRBV6-1; J gene: TRBJ2-4; clone size: -; CDR3 length: 13; CDR3 protein: ASSEEGVGGSIQY
V gene: TRBV19; J gene: TRBJ1-2; clone size: few; CDR3 length: 12; CDR3 protein: ASSIAWRNYGYT
V gene: TRBV19; J gene: TRBJ1-5; clone size: -; CDR3 length: 10; CDR3 protein: ASSTRVQPQH
V gene: TRBV6-5; J gene: TRBJ2-7; clone size: few; CDR3 length: 11; CDR3 protein: ASSSGQRYEQY
V gene: TRBV27; J gene: TRBJ2-1; clone size: -; CDR3 length: 17; CDR3 protein: ASSQPGLAMSASYNEQF
V gene: TRBV4-1; J gene: TRBJ1-2; clone size: -; CDR3 length: 11; CDR3 protein: ASSQATFMRYT
V gene: TRBV7-6; J gene: TRBJ2-6; clone size: -; CDR3 length: 13; CDR3 protein: ATWQGPSGANVLT
V gene: TRBV7-2; J gene: TRBJ2-7; clone size: -; CDR3 length: 12; CDR3 protein: ASSSTQIAYEQY
V gene: TRBV12-3/TRBV12-4; J gene: TRBJ1-1; clone size: medium-sized; CDR3 length: 13; CDR3 protein: ASKIAGGRNTEAF
V gene: TRBV5-4; J gene: TRBJ1-3; clone size: -; CDR3 length: 12; CDR3 protein: ASSRGNSGNTIY
V gene: TRBV20-1; J gene: TRBJ1-5; clone size: few; CDR3 length: 13; CDR3 protein: SASSPQSANQPQH
V gene: TRBV18; J gene: TRBJ1-2; clone size: -; CDR3 length: 13; CDR3 protein: ASSLRTEANYGYT
V gene: TRBV27; J gene: TRBJ1-6; clone size: -; CDR3 length: 13; CDR3 protein: ASSLRAGFGPPLH
V gene: TRBV27; J gene: TRBJ1-1; clone size: -; CDR3 length: 11; CDR3 protein: ASSFRFLAEAF
V gene: TRBV12-3/TRBV12-4; J gene: TRBJ1-5; clone size: -; CDR3 length: 12; CDR3 protein: ASSLGTSNQPQH
V gene: TRBV20-1; J gene: TRBJ1-5; clone size: few; CDR3 length: 12; CDR3 protein: SARPQQDGQPQH
V gene: TRBV7-9; J gene: TRBJ2-7; clone size: few; CDR3 length: 13; CDR3 protein: ASRDTGTSGDEQY
V gene: TRBV6-1; J gene: TRBJ1-6; clone size: -; CDR3 length: 15; CDR3 protein: ASSEAIQGSSSSPLH
V gene: TRBV6-1; J gene: TRBJ1-6; clone size: few; CDR3 length: 16; CDR3 protein: ASSEVFGRRTYNSPLH
V gene: TRBV6-4; J gene: TRBJ1-5; clone size: -; CDR3 length: 12; CDR3 protein: ASSVAAENQPQH
V gene: TRBV6-1; J gene: TRBJ1-5; clone size: -; CDR3 length: 14; CDR3 protein: ASSESPGWESQPQH
V gene: TRBV7-2; J gene: TRBJ1-1; clone size: -; CDR3 length: 11; CDR3 protein: ASREDMNTEAF
V gene: TRBV7-7; J gene: TRBJ2-3; clone size: few; CDR3 length: 8; CDR3 protein: ASSPRAQY
V gene: TRBV20-1; J gene: TRBJ2-2; clone size: -; CDR3 length: 14; CDR3 protein: SASPTLARRTGELF
V gene: TRBV18; J gene: TRBJ2-7; clone size: -; CDR3 length: 12; CDR3 protein: ASSPPGPTEEQY
V gene: TRBV19; J gene: TRBJ1-6; clone size: few; CDR3 length: 11; CDR3 protein: ASRDIYNSPLH
V gene: TRBV5-4; J gene: TRBJ2-5; clone size: -; CDR3 length: 14; CDR3 protein: ASSLISGGARETQY
V gene: TRBV9; J gene: TRBJ2-1; clone size: once; CDR3 length: 11; CDR3 protein: ASSATPGGEQF
V gene: TRBV28; J gene: TRBJ1-1; clone size: few; CDR3 length: 11; CDR3 protein: ASNDRANTEAF
V gene: TRBV20-1; J gene: TRBJ1-5; clone size: -; CDR3 length: 13; CDR3 protein: SARKALYSNQPQH